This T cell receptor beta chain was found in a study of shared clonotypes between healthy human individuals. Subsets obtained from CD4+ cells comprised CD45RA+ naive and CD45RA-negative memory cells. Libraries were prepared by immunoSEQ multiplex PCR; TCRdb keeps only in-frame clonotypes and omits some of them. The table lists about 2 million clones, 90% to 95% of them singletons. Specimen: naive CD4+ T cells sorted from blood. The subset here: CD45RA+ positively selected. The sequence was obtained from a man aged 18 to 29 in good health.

Here the CDR3 DNA reads TGCGCCAGCAGCCAAGCGCAGGGGCTAGGTAGCACTGAAGCTTTCTTT. This gives the protein CASSQAQGLGSTEAFF. The chain joins TRBV4-3 to TRBJ1-1, with D perhaps matching TRBD1 (6 bases). The V gene lost 1 base and the J gene lost 4 bases, with 16 bases spanning the gap. Germline-derived CDR1 and CDR2 are LGHNA and YSLEER. The CDR3 is 16 residues long.